A single sample is the source of the 32 T cell receptor beta chains below, sequenced in a study of OX40 agonist ivuxolimab in advanced cancers. Data came from immunoSEQ multiplex PCR; TCRdb stores just in-frame clones and leaves some out. The sample carries tens of thousands of clones, 75% to 90% recorded once. The specimen was CD4+ or CD8+ T cells sorted from blood, collected in a trial of the OX40 agonist ivuxolimab. The receptors derive from an adult with an advanced solid tumor such as melanoma, head and neck, liver or kidney cancer.

This sequence joins TRBV6-5 and TRBJ1-2; D possibly corresponds to TRBD1 (5 bases). Trimming shortened V by 6 bases and J by 2 bases, and 13 bases separated the two germline ends. The CDR3 sequence is 14 residues long. The germline CDR1 and CDR2 sequences are MNHEY and SVGAGI. This chain's CDR3 is CASRGPQGNYGYTF. Here the CDR3 DNA reads TGTGCCAGCAGGGGACCTCAGGGAAACTATGGCTACACCTTC.

V usage is TRBV7-9 and J usage is TRBJ1-5; 9 bases align to TRBD1. The CDR3 runs 13 residues. V was pared by 4 bases and J by 7 bases, with 2 bases of the junction left unmatched. Germline V gene data show CDR1 as SEHNR and CDR2 as FQNEAQ (reference sequence). The CDR3 DNA sequence: TGTGCCAGCAGCTCTGACAGGGGGCAGCCCCAGCATTTT. This sequence encodes CASSSDRGQPQHF.

V usage is TRBV28 and J usage is TRBJ2-1, with 7 bases fitting TRBD2. The CDR3 consists of 14 residues. Germline V lookup: CDR1 MDHEN, CDR2 SYDVKM. Germline trimming cut 5 bases from V and 10 bases from J; bases unmatched to any gene: 11. The CDR3 nucleotides are TGTGCCAGCAGTCCGGGACTACCGGGCAGCGAGCAGTTCTTC. Translated, it gives CASSPGLPGSEQFF.

J is TRBJ2-2 and V is TRBV16; 11 nucleotides line up with TRBD2. The CDR3 spans 16 residues. Germline CDR1 and CDR2: KGHSY and FQNENV. J lost 6 bases, V lost 4 bases, and 7 bases had no gene match. The CDR3 nucleotides read TGTGCCAGCAGCCGCAATCGACTAGCGGGATCCGGGGAGCTGTTTTTT. Translating gives CASSRNRLAGSGELFF.

This chain uses TRBV27 with TRBJ2-1; 7 bases agree with TRBD1. This CDR3 has 13 amino acids. V gave up 5 bases and J gave up 10 bases; unmatched junction bases: 8. The germline CDR1 and CDR2 sequences are MNHEY and SMNVEV (reference sequence). This CDR3 reads CASSVTGLYEQFF. The CDR3 coding sequence is TGTGCCAGCAGTGTGACAGGGTTATACGAGCAGTTCTTC.

V usage is TRBV18 and J usage is TRBJ2-2, with TRBD1 as a possible D gene (6 bases). The CDR3 is 15 amino acids. The ends were cut back, 3 bases at V and 1 base at J, with 9 bases in the middle. Germline CDR1 KGHSH, CDR2 LQKENI. This CDR3 reads CASSPLTGNTGELFF. The CDR3 region has the DNA TGTGCCAGCTCACCGCTGACAGGGAACACCGGGGAGCTGTTTTTT.

This clone was seen a few times. The chain combines TRBV10-3 with TRBJ1-1; TRBD1 is a possible D gene (5 bases). The germline V and J ends were trimmed by 0 bases and 6 bases, with 11 bases remaining between them. This CDR3 contains 14 residues. The germline CDR1 and CDR2 sequences are ENHRY and SYGVKD. This CDR3 reads CAISESGGGAEAFF. In DNA form, the CDR3 reads TGTGCCATCAGTGAGTCCGGGGGTGGGGCTGAAGCTTTCTTT.

This sequence joins TRBV5-6 and TRBJ1-5; D gene uncertain. The V end lost 4 bases, the J end lost 4 bases, and 15 bases lay between the germline ends. CDR3 size: 15 residues. Germline V CDR1 and CDR2: SGHDT, YYEEEE. CDR3 in DNA: TGTGCCAGCAGCGTCGTCGGCGTTACAAATCAGCCCCAGCATTTT. Protein product: CASSVVGVTNQPQHF.

This rearrangement joins TRBV9 to TRBJ1-1; D ambiguous. V was trimmed by 4 bases and J by 5 bases, leaving 18 bases between them. Looked up from germline, CDR1 is SGDLS and CDR2 is YYNGEE. This CDR3 is built from 15 residues. CDR3 sequence: CASSTGQWVATEAFF. As DNA, the CDR3 is TGTGCCAGCAGCACCGGTCAATGGGTGGCGACTGAAGCTTTCTTT.

The chain recombines TRBV5-1 with TRBJ1-6, with D possibly being TRBD1 (5 bases). Per germline, CDR1 SGHRS and CDR2 YFSETQ. The CDR3 has 14 amino acids. Trimming removed 2 bases from V and 7 bases from J, with 10 bases in between. The CDR3 DNA follows: TGCGCCAGCAGCTTAGGGGCAAGGAATTCACCCCTCCACTTT. This gives the protein CASSLGARNSPLHF.

CDR3: CASSFGMGNPYEQYF. The CDR3 DNA is TGTGCCAGCAGTTTCGGGATGGGGAACCCCTACGAGCAGTACTTC. The gene calls are TRBV28 and TRBJ2-7; possible D gene TRBD2, 5 bases. The germline V gene encodes CDR1 MDHEN and CDR2 SYDVKM. CDR3 size: 15 residues. Trimming removed 3 bases from V and 2 bases from J, with 14 bases in between.

The genes are TRBV5-8 and TRBJ2-7, with 7 nucleotides matching TRBD2. Trimming removed 2 bases from V and 5 bases from J; junction bases left unmatched: 7. The CDR3 consists of 14 residues. The germline V gene encodes CDR1 SGHTS and CDR2 YDEGEE. The chain's CDR3 is CASSFSPTSNEQYF. CDR3 DNA sequence: TGTGCCAGCAGCTTTTCTCCGACTAGCAACGAGCAGTACTTC.

The chain has TRBV7-9 and TRBJ1-4, with D uncertain. V lost 6 bases to trimming and J lost 0 bases, with 8 bases between them. Germline CDR1 SEHNR, CDR2 FQNEAQ (reference sequence). The CDR3 has 14 amino acids. The CDR3 bases are TGTGCCAGCAGTATCTTCGCAACTAATGAAAAACTGTTTTTT. It translates to CASSIFATNEKLFF.

This clone was detected once. The chain has TRBV4-1 and TRBJ1-4, with D unresolved. The CDR3 is made up of 16 amino acids. Trimming took off 0 bases at V and 8 bases at J, with 16 bases between the two ends. Germline lookup yields CDR1 MGHRA and CDR2 YSYEKL. CDR3 in DNA: TGCGCCAGCAGCCAAGATTCCGGACGGGCGGAAGAAAAACTGTTTTTT. Protein: CASSQDSGRAEEKLFF.

V and J are TRBV18 and TRBJ2-3, with TRBD1 as a possible D gene (6 bases). The CDR3 covers 14 residues. The V gene lost 3 bases and the J gene lost 2 bases, with 9 bases spanning the gap. Germline-derived CDR1 and CDR2 are KGHSH and LQKENI. The CDR3 coding sequence is TGTGCCAGCTCACCTGGACAGCCCACAGATACGCAGTATTTT. It yields the protein CASSPGQPTDTQYF.

The rearrangement joins TRBV5-1 to TRBJ1-3; 7 bases are a match to TRBD1. The CDR3 consists of 15 residues. Unmatched junction bases numbered 4, after V lost 4 bases and J lost 0 bases. The V gene's germline CDR1 is SGHRS and CDR2 YFSETQ. The CDR3: CASSPGTASGNTIYF. The CDR3 DNA sequence: TGCGCCAGCAGCCCCGGGACAGCCTCTGGAAACACCATATATTTT.

The CDR3 bases are TGTGCCAGCAGCTTTGTGACTACTGAAGCTTTCTTT. It yields the protein CASSFVTTEAFF. This chain links TRBV7-8 with TRBJ1-1; D unresolved. Germline CDR1 and CDR2: SGHVS and FQNEAQ. CDR3 length equals 12 residues. Deletions cut 3 bases from V and 5 bases from J, with 7 bases between.

The V call is TRBV7-2, the J call TRBJ2-1, with D tentatively TRBD2 (6 bases). The CDR3 sequence is 16 residues long. Trimming cost V 5 bases and J 4 bases, with 18 bases left between them. The germline gives CDR1 SGHTA, CDR2 FQGNSA. The CDR3 region is CASSPPSGGRYNEQFF. In DNA form, the CDR3 reads TGTGCCAGCAGCCCCCCGTCTGGGGGGAGATACAATGAGCAGTTCTTC. Together with reference TRBV7-2 and TRBJ2-1, the CDR3 gives the full variable domain: GAGVSQSPSNKVTEKGKDVELRCDPISGHTALYWYRQSLGQGLEFLIYFQGNSAPDKSGLPSDRFSAERTGGSVSTLTIQRTQQEDSAVYLCASSPPSGGRYNEQFFGPGTRLTVL.

The V and J genes are TRBV19 and TRBJ2-2; D possibly corresponds to TRBD2 (6 bases). Between the trimmed V and J ends, which lost 7 bases and 1 base, there was a span of 22 bases. The germline V gene has CDR1 LNHDA and CDR2 SQIVND (reference sequence). The CDR3 is made up of 18 amino acids. In nucleotides, the CDR3 is TGTGCCAGTACTCCGGGACTCGCAAATCTGATGAACACCGGGGAGCTGTTTTTT. It is translated as CASTPGLANLMNTGELFF.

On this clone: Other nucleotide sequences from this sample produce the same CDR3. The chain has TRBV27 and TRBJ2-5, with TRBD1 matching over 9 bases. Per the germline V gene, CDR1 is MNHEY and CDR2 is SMNVEV (reference sequence). V shed 5 bases and J 3 bases; nucleotides not matched to a gene: 4. The CDR3 length is 14 residues. The DNA of the CDR3 is TGTGCCAGCAGTCCACGGACAGGGGAAGAGACCCAGTACTTC. This gives the protein CASSPRTGEETQYF.

This clone was observed a few times. J is TRBJ2-7 and V is TRBV6-6; D unresolved. The CDR3 sequence is 11 residues long. Germline loops: CDR1 MNHNY, CDR2 SVGAGI (reference sequence). Trimming stripped 6 bases from V and 1 base from J, with 4 bases between. This chain's CDR3 is CASRQSYEQYF. The CDR3 coding sequence is TGTGCCAGCAGACAGTCCTACGAGCAGTACTTC.

The chain couples TRBV27 to TRBJ1-5; D is unclear. Germline lookup yields CDR1 MNHEY and CDR2 SMNVEV (reference sequence). V was shortened by 2 bases and J by 5 bases, with 10 bases between the two germline ends. The CDR3 is 14 amino acids. CDR3 bases: TGTGCCAGCAGTTTAGGTTCGGCCCATCAGCCCCAGCATTTT. Amino acids: CASSLGSAHQPQHF.

The chain carries TRBV19 and TRBJ1-4; 8 bases agree with TRBD1. CDR3 size: 16 residues. Trimming removed 5 bases from V and 2 bases from J; junction bases left unmatched: 7. Germline CDR1 and CDR2: LNHDA and SQIVND (reference sequence). The CDR3: CASSADRVRTNEKLFF. In nucleotides, the CDR3 is TGTGCCAGTAGTGCGGACAGGGTCCGCACTAATGAAAAACTGTTTTTT.

This clone was picked up one time. The chain couples TRBV4-1 to TRBJ2-3; 9 nucleotides line up with TRBD2. The CDR3 runs to 18 residues. Germline V gives CDR1 MGHRA, CDR2 YSYEKL. V lost 3 bases, J lost 0 bases, and 10 bases stayed unmatched. The CDR3 coding sequence is TGCGCCAGCAGCCAGACGGCCAGCGGGAGGCGTAGCACAGATACGCAGTATTTT. This gives the protein CASSQTASGRRSTDTQYF.

The CDR3 region is CASSADRASNQPQHF. In DNA, the CDR3 is TGTGCCAGCAGCGCCGACAGGGCTAGCAATCAGCCCCAGCATTTT. The rearrangement joins TRBV9 to TRBJ1-5; 7 bases are shared with TRBD1. The CDR3 has 15 residues. V was clipped by 3 bases and J by 0 bases; unmatched bases: 3. Germline CDR1 SGDLS, CDR2 YYNGEE.

This chain joins TRBV10-3 and TRBJ2-5; D is tentatively TRBD1 or TRBD2 (6 bases each). Between the trimmed V and J ends, which lost 6 bases and 5 bases, there was a span of 22 bases. Looked up from germline, CDR1 is ENHRY and CDR2 is SYGVKD. The CDR3 runs 16 residues. The CDR3 here is CAIRGAGSTQVETQYF. Here the CDR3 DNA reads TGTGCCATCAGGGGGGCGGGGTCAACTCAAGTGGAGACCCAGTACTTC.

This clone was counted a few times. The chain uses TRBV4-3 and TRBJ2-7; D gene uncertain. Germline V gives CDR1 LGHNA, CDR2 YSLEER. V lost 4 bases and J lost 6, with 19 bases in between. This CDR3 is 15 amino acids long. CDR3 protein: CASSPSWAAPGEQYF. In DNA form, the CDR3 reads TGCGCCAGCAGCCCCTCGTGGGCCGCCCCAGGCGAGCAGTACTTC.

This sequence joins TRBV28 and TRBJ1-2; possible D gene TRBD1, 6 bases. The CDR3 contains 14 residues. The germline V gene has CDR1 MDHEN and CDR2 SYDVKM. V was shortened by 2 bases and J by 2 bases, with 9 bases between the two germline ends. The CDR3 sequence: CASSLRQGNYGYTF. CDR3 coding DNA: TGTGCCAGCAGTTTACGTCAGGGGAACTATGGCTACACCTTC.

This clone was seen only a few times. The gene calls are TRBV30 and TRBJ1-1, with a tentative D call TRBD1 (5 bases). This CDR3 is built from 13 residues. V lost 7 bases, J lost 4 bases, and 16 bases lay in between. CDR1 GTSNPN and CDR2 SVGIG come from the germline V gene (reference sequence). CDR3 amino acids: CALHAGGATEAFF. CDR3 coding DNA: TGTGCCTTACATGCAGGAGGGGCCACTGAAGCTTTCTTT. Full variable domain (outside the CDR3, taken from reference TRBV30 and TRBJ1-1): SQTIHQWPATLVQPVGSPLSLECTVEGTSNPNLYWYRQAAGRGLQLLFYSVGIGQISSEVPQNLSASRPQDRQFILSSKKLLLSDSGFYLCALHAGGATEAFFGQGTRLTVV.

The V gene is TRBV29-1, the J gene TRBJ2-5, with D unclear. Germline CDR1 reads SQVTM; CDR2 reads ANQGSEA. Trimming removed 4 bases from V and 2 bases from J, with 11 bases in between. This CDR3 contains 13 residues. The CDR3 protein is CSVASFLQETQYF. CDR3 bases: TGCAGCGTTGCTTCGTTCTTACAAGAGACCCAGTACTTC.

This chain's CDR3 is CASRAGGRANEKLFF. The CDR3 nucleotides read TGTGCCAGCAGAGCAGGGGGCCGTGCTAATGAAAAACTGTTTTTT. The V gene is TRBV5-8, the J gene TRBJ1-4; 8 positions match TRBD1. CDR1 and CDR2 (germline): SGHTS, YDEGEE. The CDR3 runs 15 residues. The J segment lost 3 bases and the V segment lost 5 bases, leaving 6 bases of the junction unmatched.

The sample holds a few counts of this clone. The V gene is TRBV12-2, the J gene TRBJ2-7; TRBD1 reflects the table's D call only, with no check against the DNA. TRBV12-2 is a pseudogene. The CDR3 extends over 16 amino acids. The CDR3 loop is CASRLRGPNTTYEQYF. The CDR3 coding sequence is TGTGCAAGTCGCTTAAGGGGTCCCAATACAACCTACGAGCAGTACTTC.